The 5 T cell receptor beta chains listed next were all sequenced from one sample in a study of blood T cell repertoires in COVID-19. Sequencing used immunoSEQ multiplex PCR; TCRdb keeps in-frame clones, though not all of them. The repertoire holds about 170,000 clones, around 85% seen once, with approximately 6.9% in the top ten. Material for sequencing was peripheral blood. The receptors here all came from a man aged 80 or over with COVID-19, enrolled during active disease.

The V call is TRBV2, the J call TRBJ2-1, with D perhaps TRBD2 (7 bases). V was clipped by 6 bases and J by 2 bases, with 11 bases between them. There are 14 residues in the CDR3. Germline V lookup: CDR1 SNHLY, CDR2 FYNNEI. Here the CDR3 DNA reads TGTGCCAGCAGGGGGGAGGGGGCCTACAATGAGCAGTTCTTC. This codes for CASRGEGAYNEQFF.

The rearrangement links TRBV12-3 or TRBV12-4 to TRBJ1-1; D is perhaps TRBD1 (5 bases). This CDR3 has 13 amino acids. V lost 7 bases to trimming and J lost 5 bases, with 14 bases between them. CDR3 amino acids: CASNLRGGTEAFF. CDR3 nucleotides: TGTGCCAGCAACCTCCGGGGGGGGACTGAAGCTTTCTTT.

J is TRBJ1-2 and V is TRBV7-2, with a tentative D call TRBD1 (6 bases). The germline V gene encodes CDR1 SGHTA and CDR2 FQGNSA. The V end was cut by 4 bases, the J end by 5 bases, with 14 bases between. The CDR3 sequence is 14 residues long. Here the CDR3 reads CASSSRTETYGYTF. The CDR3 DNA is TGTGCCAGCAGCTCTAGGACAGAAACTTATGGCTACACCTTC.

This clone was picked up a small number of times. The V gene is TRBV6-6, the J gene TRBJ2-2, with TRBD1 identical over 9 bases. This CDR3 has 16 residues. J was trimmed by 5 bases and V by 7 bases; bases with no gene match: 11. The germline gives CDR1 MNHNY, CDR2 SVGAGI (reference sequence). For the CDR3, the DNA is TGTGCCAGCAACAGACCGGGACAGGGAGATACCGGGGAGCTGTTTTTT. Its translation is CASNRPGQGDTGELFF.

The V and J genes are TRBV6-5 and TRBJ1-2, with 8 bases identical to TRBD1. The CDR3 totals 16 residues. Germline V gene data show CDR1 as MNHEY and CDR2 as SVGAGI. Trimming removed 4 bases from V and 3 bases from J; junction bases left unmatched: 10. For the CDR3, the DNA is TGTGCCAGCAGTTCCCCTGACAGGGGCTCGTACTATGGCTACACCTTC. Translation: CASSSPDRGSYYGYTF.